The 8 T cell receptor beta chains below were found in one sample sequenced in a study of OX40 agonist ivuxolimab in advanced cancers. Here immunoSEQ multiplex PCR was the method, and the copy in TCRdb shows in-frame clones only, minus some. The sample comprises about 58,000 clones, roughly three quarters of which are singletons, and 1.2% rests with the top ten. This specimen consisted of CD4+ or CD8+ T cells sorted from blood, obtained in a trial of the OX40 agonist ivuxolimab. The receptor source for this set is an adult with an advanced solid tumor such as melanoma, head and neck, liver or kidney cancer.

This clone was found a few times. The V and J genes are TRBV10-2 and TRBJ1-6; 10 bases map to TRBD1. The CDR3 is made up of 19 amino acids. V was clipped by 7 bases and J by 0 bases; unmatched bases: 12. Germline CDR1 WSHSY, CDR2 SAAADI. The CDR3 DNA sequence: TGCGCCAGCAAAAGATACGATAGGACAGGGGGCTCCTATAATTCACCCCTCCACTTT. This encodes CASKRYDRTGGSYNSPLHF.

V and J are TRBV7-9 and TRBJ2-1; 10 bases agree with TRBD2. Germline trimming cut 11 bases from V and 8 bases from J; bases unmatched to any gene: 15. Germline CDR1 SEHNR, CDR2 FQNEAQ (reference sequence). The CDR3 totals 15 residues. Written as DNA, the CDR3 is TGTGCCTCACAAAGGAGGACTAGCGGCCGCTATGAGCAGTTCTTC. Translating gives CASQRRTSGRYEQFF. The variable domain in full, completed from reference TRBV7-9 and TRBJ2-1, reads DTGVSQNPRHKITKRGQNVTFRCDPISEHNRLYWYRQTLGQGPEFLTYFQNEAQLEKSRLLSDRFSAERPKGSFSTLEIQRTEQGDSAMYLCASQRRTSGRYEQFFGPGTRLTVL.

CDR3 loop: CASSSQPGGIDSQYF. CDR3 bases: TGTGCCAGCAGCTCACAGCCGGGAGGGATAGATTCCCAGTACTTC. This chain links TRBV7-3 with TRBJ2-5; 8 bases are shared with TRBD2. Germline values: CDR1 SGHTA, CDR2 FQGTGA. Trimming removed 4 bases from V and 9 bases from J; junction bases left unmatched: 13. CDR3 size: 15 residues.

A word on this clone: An end of the junction differs from the germline gene, which may be a read error. V and J are TRBV7-2 and TRBJ2-5, with 14 positions matching TRBD2. Germline V lookup: CDR1 SGHTA, CDR2 FQGNSA. This CDR3 has 16 residues. The CDR3: CASSSSPGTSGGPRDF. The CDR3 region has the DNA TGTGCCAGCAGCTCCTCGCCCGGGACTAGCGGGGGACCCAGGGACTTC.

The chain recombines TRBV7-3 with TRBJ2-7; 7 positions agree with TRBD2. The germline CDR1 and CDR2 sequences are SGHTA and FQGTGA. Unmatched junction bases numbered 0, after V lost 2 bases and J lost 2 bases. The CDR3 runs to 13 residues. The CDR3 DNA sequence: TGTGCCAGCAGCTTAGCGGGGGCCTACGAGCAGTACTTC. Translating it yields CASSLAGAYEQYF.

Note on this clone: One end of the junction fails to match germline, which may point to a read error. The rearrangement joins TRBV15 to TRBJ1-1; unclear D gene. The CDR3 consists of 13 residues. Germline CDR1 and CDR2: LNHNV and YYDKDF (reference sequence). CDR3 bases: TGTGCCACCAGCAGAAGGGAGACGGATAAAGCTTCCTTT. It codes for CATSRRETDKASF.

The chain links TRBV5-6 to TRBJ2-3, with D possibly being TRBD2 (6 bases). Trimming took off 4 bases at V and 0 bases at J, with 6 bases between the two ends. From germline, CDR1 is SGHDT and CDR2 YYEEEE. This CDR3 region has 13 residues. CDR3 amino acids: CASSRESTDTQYF. As DNA, the CDR3 is TGTGCCAGCAGCCGGGAGAGCACAGATACGCAGTATTTT.

CDR3 loop: CASSPLTGVGPEAFF. Here the CDR3 DNA reads TGTGCCAGCAGCCCGCTTACAGGGGTGGGCCCTGAAGCTTTCTTT. The V and J genes are TRBV11-2 and TRBJ1-1; 7 bases fit TRBD1. The CDR3 consists of 15 residues. Trimming cost V 5 bases and J 6 bases; bases outside gene matches: 12. CDR1 is SGHAT, CDR2 FQNNGV, per germline.